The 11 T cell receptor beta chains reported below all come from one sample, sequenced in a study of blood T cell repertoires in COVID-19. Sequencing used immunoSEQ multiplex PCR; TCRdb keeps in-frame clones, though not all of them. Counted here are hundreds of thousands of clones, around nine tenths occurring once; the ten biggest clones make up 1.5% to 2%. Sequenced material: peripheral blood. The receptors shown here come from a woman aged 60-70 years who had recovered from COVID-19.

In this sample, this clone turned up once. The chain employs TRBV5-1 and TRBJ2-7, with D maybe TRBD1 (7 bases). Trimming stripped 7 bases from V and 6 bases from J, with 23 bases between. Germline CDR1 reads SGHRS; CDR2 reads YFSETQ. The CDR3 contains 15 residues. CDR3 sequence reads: CASRYGGQPRSEQYF. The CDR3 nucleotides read TGCGCCAGCCGGTACGGGGGACAGCCCCGATCCGAGCAGTACTTC.

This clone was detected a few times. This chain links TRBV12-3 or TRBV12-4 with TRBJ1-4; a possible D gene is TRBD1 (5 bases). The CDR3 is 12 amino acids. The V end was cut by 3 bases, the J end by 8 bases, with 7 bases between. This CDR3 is CASSFGGEKLFF. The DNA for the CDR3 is TGTGCCAGCAGTTTCGGGGGGGAAAAACTGTTTTTT.

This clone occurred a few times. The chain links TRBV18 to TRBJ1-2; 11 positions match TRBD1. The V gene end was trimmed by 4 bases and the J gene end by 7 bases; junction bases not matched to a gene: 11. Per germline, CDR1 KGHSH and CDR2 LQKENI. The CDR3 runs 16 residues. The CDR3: CASSLSGTGGRSGYTF. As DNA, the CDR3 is TGTGCCAGCTCACTCTCCGGGACAGGGGGACGGAGTGGCTACACCTTC.

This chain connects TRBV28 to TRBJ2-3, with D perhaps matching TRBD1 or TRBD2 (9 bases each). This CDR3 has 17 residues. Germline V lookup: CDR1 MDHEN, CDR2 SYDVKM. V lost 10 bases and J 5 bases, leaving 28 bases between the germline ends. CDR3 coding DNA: TGTGCCACCGGACAGGGGACGGCGGGGGGGCGTGGAGATACGCAGTATTTT. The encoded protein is CATGQGTAGGRGDTQYF.

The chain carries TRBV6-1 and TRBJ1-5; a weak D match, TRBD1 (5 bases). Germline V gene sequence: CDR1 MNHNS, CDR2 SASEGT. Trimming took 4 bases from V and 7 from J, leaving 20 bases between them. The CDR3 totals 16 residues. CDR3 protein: CASSVDSARAGQPQHF. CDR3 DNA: TGTGCCAGCAGTGTAGATTCAGCCAGGGCAGGGCAGCCCCAGCATTTT.

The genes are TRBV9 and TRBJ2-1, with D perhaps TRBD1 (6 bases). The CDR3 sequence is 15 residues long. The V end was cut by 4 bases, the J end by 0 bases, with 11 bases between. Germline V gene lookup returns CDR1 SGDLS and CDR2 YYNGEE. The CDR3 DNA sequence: TGTGCCAGCAGCTTCGGACAGTACTCCTACAATGAGCAGTTCTTC. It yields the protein CASSFGQYSYNEQFF.

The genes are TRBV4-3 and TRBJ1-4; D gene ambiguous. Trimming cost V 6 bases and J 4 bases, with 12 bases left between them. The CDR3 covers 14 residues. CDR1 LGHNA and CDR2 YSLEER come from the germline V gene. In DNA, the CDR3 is TGCGCCAGCAGTGAGCGTTTAGTTAATGAAAAACTGTTTTTT. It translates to CASSERLVNEKLFF.

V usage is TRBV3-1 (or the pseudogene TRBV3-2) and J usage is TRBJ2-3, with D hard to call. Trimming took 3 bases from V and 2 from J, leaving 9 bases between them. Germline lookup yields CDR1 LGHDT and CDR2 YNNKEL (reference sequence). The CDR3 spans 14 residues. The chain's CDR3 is CASSHPVATDTQYF. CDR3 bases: TGTGCCAGCAGCCACCCCGTAGCCACAGATACGCAGTATTTT.

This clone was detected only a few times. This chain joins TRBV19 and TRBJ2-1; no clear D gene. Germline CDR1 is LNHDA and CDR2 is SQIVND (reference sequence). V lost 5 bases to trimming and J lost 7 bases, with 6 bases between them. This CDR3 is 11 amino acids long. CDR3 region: CASSSFNEQFF. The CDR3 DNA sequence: TGTGCCAGTAGTTCCTTTAATGAGCAGTTCTTC.

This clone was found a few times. The CDR3 protein is CASSPLGQLLIGTQYF. The CDR3 DNA is TGTGCCAGCAGTCCCCTGGGACAGCTCCTAATAGGGACCCAGTACTTC. This chain links TRBV28 with TRBJ2-5, with 7 bases fitting TRBD1. CDR3 length: 16 residues. With 5 bases clipped from V and 7 bases from J, the junction kept 16 bases outside the gene matches. Germline V lookup: CDR1 MDHEN, CDR2 SYDVKM. The full variable domain, its missing parts supplied by reference TRBV28 and TRBJ2-5, is DVKVTQSSRYLVKRTGEKVFLECVQDMDHENMFWYRQDPGLGLRLIYFSYDVKMKEKGDIPEGYSVSREKKERFSLILESASTNQTSMYLCASSPLGQLLIGTQYFGPGTRLLVL.

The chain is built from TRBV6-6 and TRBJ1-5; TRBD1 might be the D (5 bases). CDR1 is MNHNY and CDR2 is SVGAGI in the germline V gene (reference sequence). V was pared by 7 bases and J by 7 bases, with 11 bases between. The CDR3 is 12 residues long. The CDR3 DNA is TGTGCCAGCACTCCTGGGGGGCAGCCCCAGCATTTT. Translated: CASTPGGQPQHF.